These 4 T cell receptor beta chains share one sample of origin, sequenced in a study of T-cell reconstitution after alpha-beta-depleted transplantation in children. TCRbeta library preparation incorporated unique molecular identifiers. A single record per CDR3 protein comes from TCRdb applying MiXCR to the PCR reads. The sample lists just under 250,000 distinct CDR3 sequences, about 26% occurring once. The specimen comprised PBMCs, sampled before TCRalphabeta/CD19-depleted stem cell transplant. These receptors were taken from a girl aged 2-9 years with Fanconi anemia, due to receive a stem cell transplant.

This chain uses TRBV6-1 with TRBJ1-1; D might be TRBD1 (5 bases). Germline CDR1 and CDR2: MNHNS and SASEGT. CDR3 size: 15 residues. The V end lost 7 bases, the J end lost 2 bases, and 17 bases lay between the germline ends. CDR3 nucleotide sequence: TGTGCCAGCATCCCGGTTTGGCAGGGCAACACTGAAGCTTTCTTT. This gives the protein CASIPVWQGNTEAFF.

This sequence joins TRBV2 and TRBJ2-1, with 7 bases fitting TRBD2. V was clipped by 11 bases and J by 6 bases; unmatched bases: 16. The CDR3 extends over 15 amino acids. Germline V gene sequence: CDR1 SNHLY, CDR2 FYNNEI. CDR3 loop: CACDRGGRNSNEQFF. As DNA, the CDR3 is TGTGCCTGCGACCGGGGAGGGAGGAATTCCAATGAGCAGTTCTTC.

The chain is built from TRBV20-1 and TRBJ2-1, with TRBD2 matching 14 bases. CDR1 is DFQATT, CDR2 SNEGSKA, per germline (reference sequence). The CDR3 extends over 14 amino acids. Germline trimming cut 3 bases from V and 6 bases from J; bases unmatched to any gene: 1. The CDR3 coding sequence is TGCAGTGCTAGCGGGACTAGCGGGGGCAATGAGCAGTTCTTC. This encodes CSASGTSGGNEQFF.

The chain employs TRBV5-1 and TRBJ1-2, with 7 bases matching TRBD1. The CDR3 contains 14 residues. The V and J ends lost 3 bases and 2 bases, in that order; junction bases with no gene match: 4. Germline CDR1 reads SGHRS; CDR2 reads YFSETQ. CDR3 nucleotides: TGCGCCAGCAGCTACCAACAGGGGAACTATGGCTACACCTTC. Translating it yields CASSYQQGNYGYTF.